These T cell receptor beta chains were read from a single sample in a study of cytomegalovirus exposure and HLA in healthy donors. Clones were sequenced by immunoSEQ multiplex PCR, and TCRdb holds only the in-frame ones, with some missing. The table records 210,000 or so clones, over 70% of them present only once. The sequenced sample was PBMCs. These receptors originate from a woman aged 55-70 years in good health and CMV-seropositive. The conserved cysteine and the conserved F or W are not part of the CDR3 here.

TRBV4-3	TRBJ2-3	13	ASSQDPTDIDTQY
TRBV5-1	TRBJ1-2	12	ASSRDTPIYGYT
TRBV27	TRBJ2-5	11	ASSPRVRETQY
TRBV5-4	TRBJ2-5	14	ASSQGLAGGLETQY
TRBV7-9	TRBJ1-2	12	ASSLAQTGKGYT
TRBV6-5	TRBJ1-1	13	ASGYRGVTNTEAF
TRBV11-2	TRBJ2-1	12	ASSLARLAGSQF
TRBV28	TRBJ1-2	12	ASSFGQMWDGYT
TRBV4-1	TRBJ1-4	13	TSSRQTDSPEKLF
TRBV7-6	TRBJ1-4	15	ASSLVPQGSTNEKLF
TRBV30	TRBJ1-1	15	AWSVFPEGNMNTEAF
TRBV28	TRBJ1-2	10	ASSSPLYGYT
TRBV27	TRBJ2-7	13	ASSPRDNIIYEQY
TRBV11-2	TRBJ1-1	17	ASSRPPGQALARNTEAF
TRBV11-2	TRBJ2-2	17	ASSPRLAAGIMNTGELF
TRBV10-3	TRBJ1-4	12	AISVGGPNEKLF
TRBV19	TRBJ2-2	11	ASSIQGTGELF
TRBV15	TRBJ2-2	15	ATSRGPGQLNTGELF
TRBV18	TRBJ1-6	13	ASSRDSQGNSPLH
TRBV6-5	TRBJ2-7	13	ASSSLLAGGYEQY
TRBV28	TRBJ2-1	9	ASTRGREQF
TRBV19	TRBJ2-5	11	ASSIRLAVTQY
TRBV14	TRBJ1-2	11	ASSPPGVYGLG
TRBV7-3	TRBJ2-2	11	ASSTGGTGELF
TRBV27	TRBJ1-2	14	ASSFNGGQGYDGYT
TRBV5-1	TRBJ2-6	14	ASSLDFQSGANVLT
TRBV7-2	TRBJ2-3	14	ASSGWTSGVTDTQY
TRBV5-1	TRBJ1-2	13	ASSLMSGGNYGYT
TRBV7-2	TRBJ2-4	12	ASSRAGGGNIQY
TRBV7-9	TRBJ2-3	10	SSSVDRDTQY
TRBV2	TRBJ1-5	14	ASSNSAGYLNQPQH
TRBV4-1	TRBJ2-1	15	ASSQDWTSGRADEQF
TRBV29-1	TRBJ2-7	11	SVKLAGGFTQY
TRBV5-1	TRBJ2-3	13	ASSLMAGGQDTQY